Following are 15 T cell receptor beta chains from one sample sequenced in a study of T cells after somatic rescue of genetic block. Some clones are missing from TCRdb's copy, which holds only in-frame ones; the method was immunoSEQ multiplex PCR. The data contain approximately 14,000 clones, around three quarters of them singletons. Sequenced sample: peripheral blood mononuclear cells (PBMCs). The receptors were gathered from a boy younger than 18.

The CDR3 nucleotides are TGTGCCTGGAGTGTGACTAGCGGGCGATACTACGAGCAGTACTTC. Its protein is CAWSVTSGRYYEQYF. V is TRBV30 and J is TRBJ2-7, with 10 nucleotides matching TRBD2. Losses at the gene ends were 0 bases for V and 3 bases for J; bases not matched to a gene: 5. The CDR3 is 15 residues long. The V gene's germline CDR1 is GTSNPN and CDR2 SVGIG (reference sequence).

The chain links TRBV7-9 to TRBJ1-1, with unresolved D. CDR3 size: 13 residues. Germline loops: CDR1 SEHNR, CDR2 FQNEAQ (reference sequence). The germline V and J ends were trimmed by 4 bases and 4 bases, with 10 bases remaining between them. The CDR3 sequence: CASSSGERTEAFF. CDR3 in DNA: TGTGCCAGCAGCTCGGGTGAGCGCACTGAAGCTTTCTTT.

The V call is TRBV6-5, the J call TRBJ2-2; no definite D call. The V and J ends lost 5 bases and 4 bases respectively, with 11 bases between them. The germline CDR1 and CDR2 sequences are MNHEY and SVGAGI. This CDR3 is built from 14 residues. The CDR3 DNA reads as TGTGCCAGCAGTCCGACCGCGGTCACCGGGGAGCTGTTTTTT. Translated: CASSPTAVTGELFF.

This clone showed up just once. The chain is built from TRBV9 and TRBJ2-5; the D gene is possibly TRBD1 (6 bases). Deletions cut 0 bases from V and 2 bases from J, with 11 bases between. This CDR3 is 15 amino acids long. Germline CDR1 reads SGDLS; CDR2 reads YYNGEE. CDR3 coding DNA: TGTGCCAGCAGCGTAGACCCTGGACAGCAAGAGACCCAGTACTTC. The encoded protein is CASSVDPGQQETQYF.

The J gene is TRBJ2-5, the V gene TRBV18; 10 positions agree with TRBD2. This CDR3 is 15 amino acids long. In germline, CDR1 is KGHSH, CDR2 LQKENI. J was trimmed by 3 bases and V by 6 bases; bases with no gene match: 7. CDR3 bases: TGTGCCAGCTCCTCGCTAGCGGGGGATGAAGAGACCCAGTACTTC. This encodes CASSSLAGDEETQYF.

This clone appeared a single time. The rearrangement joins TRBV27 to TRBJ1-6; weak D call: TRBD1 (5 bases). Germline loops: CDR1 MNHEY, CDR2 SMNVEV (reference sequence). This CDR3 region has 15 residues. Trimming left V 6 bases short and J 4 bases short, with 13 bases between. CDR3 bases: TGTGCCAGCAGCCCAACTTGGGGGTATAATTCACCCCTCCACTTT. Protein product: CASSPTWGYNSPLHF.

This clone was counted a single time. The chain has TRBV18 and TRBJ1-4; weak D call: TRBD1 (5 bases). Germline V gene lookup returns CDR1 KGHSH and CDR2 LQKENI. CDR3 length: 16 residues. Trimming took off 2 bases at V and 0 bases at J, with 10 bases between the two ends. The CDR3 spells CASSPNKGATNEKLFF. The CDR3 bases are TGTGCCAGCTCACCAAACAAAGGGGCAACTAATGAAAAACTGTTTTTT.

The V call is TRBV9, the J call TRBJ2-1; tentative D call: TRBD2 (6 bases). CDR3 length equals 14 residues. Germline V lookup: CDR1 SGDLS, CDR2 YYNGEE. V lost 2 bases and J 9 bases, leaving 15 bases between the germline ends. The CDR3 sequence: CASSVGLPYGEQFF. For the CDR3, the DNA is TGTGCCAGCAGCGTGGGACTTCCGTATGGTGAGCAGTTCTTC.

The sample holds a few counts of this clone. The chain is built from TRBV6-5 and TRBJ1-2, with TRBD1 matching over 7 bases. The CDR3 runs 15 residues. The V segment lost 4 bases and the J segment 6 bases; nucleotides outside the gene matches: 11. The V gene's germline CDR1 is MNHEY and CDR2 SVGAGI. The CDR3 spells CASSSPPGGRNGYTF. CDR3 sequence (DNA): TGTGCCAGCAGTTCCCCCCCAGGGGGAAGGAATGGCTACACCTTC.

The rearrangement links TRBV19 to TRBJ1-1; a possible D gene is TRBD1 (5 bases). CDR1 is LNHDA and CDR2 is SQIVND in the germline V gene (reference sequence). V lost 5 bases and J 1 base, leaving 8 bases between the germline ends. The CDR3 consists of 13 residues. CDR3 amino acids: CASSAGGNTEAFF. The DNA of the CDR3 is TGTGCCAGTAGTGCCGGGGGGAACACTGAAGCTTTCTTT.

The chain is built from TRBV5-1 and TRBJ2-3, with a weak D call TRBD2 (6 bases). The V and J ends lost 4 bases and 2 bases respectively, with 11 bases between them. Per germline, CDR1 SGHRS and CDR2 YFSETQ. This CDR3 comprises 14 residues. CDR3 residues: CASSRGSPTDTQYF. Here the CDR3 DNA reads TGCGCCAGCAGCCGGGGGTCCCCCACAGATACGCAGTATTTT.

The genes are TRBV27 and TRBJ1-2; D gene uncertain. This CDR3 has 15 residues. With 1 base removed from V and 6 bases from J, the gap between germline ends came to 15 bases. Germline values: CDR1 MNHEY, CDR2 SMNVEV (reference sequence). In DNA, the CDR3 is TGTGCCAGCAGTTTATATGGTAGGGAGGGCAATGGCTACACCTTC. Residues: CASSLYGREGNGYTF.

This clone was seen a few times. The same CDR3 also results from other DNA sequences found in this sample. The genes are TRBV19 and TRBJ2-5; no definite D call. Germline lookup yields CDR1 LNHDA and CDR2 SQIVND (reference sequence). The CDR3 loop spans 12 amino acids. The V and J ends lost 6 bases and 2 bases respectively, with 7 bases between them. The CDR3 loop is CASRGQQETQYF. The CDR3 coding sequence is TGTGCCAGTAGGGGCCAGCAAGAGACCCAGTACTTC.

The chain employs TRBV9 and TRBJ1-3, with a tentative D call TRBD1 (5 bases). CDR1 is SGDLS, CDR2 YYNGEE, per germline. The CDR3 is made up of 19 amino acids. V lost 0 bases, J lost 0 bases, and 19 bases lay in between. CDR3 region: CASSVDAWMDKYSGNTIYF. Written as DNA, the CDR3 is TGTGCCAGCAGCGTAGACGCCTGGATGGACAAATACTCTGGAAACACCATATATTTT.

This clone was seen a handful of times. The V and J genes are TRBV6-5 and TRBJ2-1, with TRBD1 matching 9 bases. With V trimmed by 2 bases and J by 3 bases, 2 bases remained unmatched. CDR1 is MNHEY, CDR2 SVGAGI, per germline. The CDR3 extends over 15 amino acids. CDR3 sequence: CASSYRDRVYNEQFF. CDR3 in DNA: TGTGCCAGCAGTTACCGGGACAGGGTCTACAATGAGCAGTTCTTC.